A single sample gave rise to the 29 T cell receptor beta chains below, sequenced in a study of blood T cells in healthy people across ages (dated by TCRdb to the mid-2010s). Library generation was performed with 5' RACE. Sequenced using an Illumina HiSeq 2500. The second PCR ran for roughly 6 to 11 cycles and used a J-beta primer mix along with a sample-barcoded 5' primer. TCRdb reran the public reads through fastp at Q25 and MiXCR, keeping productive beta chains. When rows share a CDR3 protein, they turn into one entry using the most common DNA and genes. This sample lists approximately 780,000 distinct CDR3 sequences; roughly 26% were detected once. The top ten clones comprise 3% of the sample. In addition, the sample was reused for a study of T cells of mothers and their children.

Specimen: blood. The receptors were gathered from a boy between 10 and 17 years old in good health.

The chain couples TRBV20-1 to TRBJ2-3, with TRBD2 matching over 8 bases. Germline CDR1 DFQATT, CDR2 SNEGSKA (reference sequence). With 6 bases clipped from V and 0 bases from J, the junction kept 5 bases outside the gene matches. The CDR3 runs 14 residues. CDR3 loop: CSAREGFSTDTQYF. The CDR3, as DNA: TGCAGTGCCCGGGAGGGGTTTAGCACAGATACGCAGTATTTT.

This clonotype was seen more than once but under ten times. The chain combines TRBV11-2 with TRBJ2-1; TRBD2 agrees at 11 bases. The J call may not be correct, given that the DNA end is closer to TRBJ2-7. This CDR3 contains 15 residues. The germline V gene encodes CDR1 SGHAT and CDR2 FQNNGV. DNA for the CDR3: TGTGCCAGCAGCTTAACGACTAGCGGGGTTTCCGAGCAGTACTTC. Its protein product is CASSLTTSGVSEQYF.

This clonotype has just a few counts. The chain uses TRBV6-1 and TRBJ1-2; D is perhaps TRBD1 (6 bases). V was pared by 5 bases and J by 1 base, with 14 bases between. CDR3 size: 15 residues. Looked up from germline, CDR1 is MNHNS and CDR2 is SASEGT. The CDR3 sequence is CASSPGGRLNYGYTF. The CDR3 nucleotides are TGTGCCAGCAGTCCTGGGGGGCGACTTAACTATGGCTACACCTTC.

This clonotype turned up a few times. J is TRBJ2-1 and V is TRBV21-1. TRBV21-1 is a recognized pseudogene. This CDR3 spans 15 amino acids. The CDR3 DNA is TGTGCCAGCAGCAAAGATCGGAGCTCCTACAATGAGCCGTTCTTC. Translated, it gives CASSKDRSSYNEPFF.

Only a few counts were recorded for this clonotype. The chain recombines TRBV6-6 with TRBJ2-7; the D gene is possibly TRBD2 (7 bases). The CDR3 is 14 amino acids. The germline V gene has CDR1 MNHNY and CDR2 SVGAGI (reference sequence). V was trimmed by 5 bases and J by 3 bases, leaving 14 bases between them. CDR3 nucleotides: TGTGCCAGCAGTACCCGGGGGGCAAACTACGAGCAGTACTTC. Protein sequence: CASSTRGANYEQYF.

A few counts support this clonotype. J is TRBJ2-1 and V is TRBV4-1; D may match TRBD1 or TRBD2 (5 bases each). The V end was cut by 6 bases, the J end by 10 bases, with 25 bases between. There are 16 residues in the CDR3. Germline V gene lookup returns CDR1 MGHRA and CDR2 YSYEKL. The CDR3 DNA sequence: TGCGCCAGCAGACCCGGTTGGGGGACCCTGTGGGGGGAGCAGTTCTTC. Translation gives CASRPGWGTLWGEQFF.

V is TRBV5-1 and J is TRBJ2-5; D is unclear. Trimming took 4 bases from V and 0 from J, leaving 7 bases between them. The length of the CDR3 is 13 residues. Germline values: CDR1 SGHRS, CDR2 YFSETQ. The CDR3 reads CASSARDQETQYF. In DNA form, the CDR3 reads TGCGCCAGCAGCGCCCGGGACCAAGAGACCCAGTACTTC.

The chain couples TRBV5-5 to TRBJ2-7; D perhaps matches TRBD2 (7 bases). Trimming stripped 1 base from V and 0 bases from J, with 14 bases between. The length of the CDR3 is 16 residues. Germline CDR1 reads SGHKS; CDR2 reads YYEKEE (reference sequence). The chain's CDR3 is CASSLTGSSGSYEQYF. CDR3 in DNA: TGTGCCAGCAGCTTGACAGGGTCTAGCGGCTCCTACGAGCAGTACTTC.

Here the CDR3 reads CASRRDRDGEQFF. CDR3 DNA: TGTGCCAGCAGACGCGACAGGGATGGTGAGCAGTTCTTC. The chain has TRBV6-5 and TRBJ2-1, with 7 bases aligning to TRBD1. CDR3 length equals 13 residues. Germline lookup yields CDR1 MNHEY and CDR2 SVGAGI. Germline trimming cut 6 bases from V and 9 bases from J; bases unmatched to any gene: 8.

This clonotype was recorded a few times. The chain carries TRBV28 and TRBJ2-2, with TRBD1 matching over 7 bases. The CDR3 sequence is 16 residues long. Germline CDR1 and CDR2: MDHEN and SYDVKM. V shed 8 bases and J 2 bases; nucleotides not matched to a gene: 11. This CDR3 is CASHNSGTANTGELFF. DNA of the CDR3: TGTGCCAGCCATAATTCCGGGACAGCAAACACCGGGGAGCTGTTTTTT. Variable domain in full (rest from reference TRBV28 and TRBJ2-2): DVKVTQSSRYLVKRTGEKVFLECVQDMDHENMFWYRQDPGLGLRLIYFSYDVKMKEKGDIPEGYSVSREKKERFSLILESASTNQTSMYLCASHNSGTANTGELFFGEGSRLTVL.

There are a few counts of this clonotype. This sequence joins TRBV20-1 and TRBJ1-2, with D possibly being TRBD1 (6 bases). The germline V gene has CDR1 DFQATT and CDR2 SNEGSKA (reference sequence). The ends were cut back, 3 bases at V and 6 bases at J, with 20 bases in the middle. The CDR3 spans 15 residues. CDR3 coding DNA: TGCAGTGCTAGTGGGGTGAGGGGGAAGAATGATGGCTACACCTTC. It yields the protein CSASGVRGKNDGYTF.

The chain recombines TRBV12-3 or TRBV12-4 with TRBJ1-1; D is ambiguous. This CDR3 is 9 amino acids long. V was pared by 2 bases and J by 11 bases, with 3 bases between. CDR3 sequence reads: CASSLPAFF. CDR3 DNA sequence: TGTGCCAGCAGTTTACCGGCTTTCTTT.

Only a few counts were recorded for this clonotype. V and J are TRBV12-3 or TRBV12-4 and TRBJ1-2; D is perhaps TRBD1 (6 bases). The CDR3 consists of 15 residues. V lost 2 bases, J lost 8 bases, and 18 bases lay in between. The CDR3 reads CASSLRTGAASGYTF. The CDR3 bases are TGTGCCAGCAGTTTAAGGACGGGGGCTGCGAGCGGCTACACCTTC.

Here the CDR3 DNA reads TGTGCCAGCGGGACAGGGGGCAGTGAGCAGTTCTTC. It is translated as CASGTGGSEQFF. The gene calls are TRBV7-9 and TRBJ2-5; TRBD1 matches 12 bases. The DNA end is more similar to TRBJ2-1, so the J call may be wrong. CDR3 size: 12 residues. Germline assignment: CDR1 SEHNR and CDR2 FQNEAQ (reference sequence).

The chain links TRBV30 to TRBJ2-1; 7 positions agree with TRBD2. CDR1 is GTSNPN and CDR2 is SVGIG in the germline V gene (reference sequence). Trimming cost V 0 bases and J 1 base; bases outside gene matches: 6. The CDR3 covers 16 residues. CDR3 DNA sequence: TGTGCCTGGAGTGTACGGGGGGTTGGTTCCTACAATGAGCAGTTCTTC. Residues: CAWSVRGVGSYNEQFF.

This clonotype was seen only a few times. This sequence joins TRBV7-2 and TRBJ2-2; TRBD1 is a possible D gene (6 bases). Trimming stripped 5 bases from V and 7 bases from J, with 11 bases between. This CDR3 comprises 13 residues. The V gene's germline CDR1 is SGHTA and CDR2 FQGNSA. CDR3 bases: TGTGCCAGCAGCGTTTCAGGGGACGGGGAGCTGTTTTTT. Translating gives CASSVSGDGELFF.

This chain connects TRBV9 to TRBJ2-2; 7 positions agree with TRBD2. CDR1 and CDR2 from the germline V gene are SGDLS and YYNGEE. The CDR3 extends over 17 amino acids. Losses at the gene ends were 6 bases for V and 4 bases for J; bases not matched to a gene: 15. For the CDR3, the DNA is TGTGCCAGCACCCTCTCACAGGAGACTAGCCTCACCGGGGAGCTGTTTTTT. Amino acid sequence: CASTLSQETSLTGELFF.

This clonotype has at least ten counts. The chain joins TRBV7-9 to TRBJ2-3; weak D call: TRBD2 (6 bases). Germline V gives CDR1 SEHNR, CDR2 FQNEAQ (reference sequence). This CDR3 is built from 16 residues. Trimming stripped 7 bases from V and 2 bases from J, with 19 bases between. CDR3 sequence: CASNQWGRGNTDTQYF. CDR3 nucleotide sequence: TGTGCCAGCAATCAATGGGGTCGGGGGAACACAGATACGCAGTATTTT.

This clonotype was detected only once. The CDR3 sequence: CASSLDSREKLFF. CDR3 nucleotide sequence: TGTGCCAGCAGCTTAGATAGTAGGGAAAAACTGTTTTTT. J is TRBJ1-4 and V is TRBV11-2; unclear D gene. The CDR3 is 13 amino acids. Trimming removed 0 bases at V and 8 bases at J, with 7 bases between. CDR1 is SGHAT, CDR2 FQNNGV, per germline.

This clonotype was detected only a few times. The rearrangement joins TRBV7-9 to TRBJ1-2, with TRBD1 matching over 8 bases. The CDR3 has 17 residues. From germline, CDR1 is SEHNR and CDR2 FQNEAQ (reference sequence). V dropped 6 bases and J dropped 2; count of bases not matched to a gene: 14. CDR3 sequence: CASSFSTNRGNNYGYTF. Written as DNA, the CDR3 is TGTGCCAGCAGTTTTTCTACTAACAGGGGGAACAACTATGGCTACACCTTC. The full variable domain, completed using reference TRBV7-9 and TRBJ1-2, is DTGVSQNPRHKITKRGQNVTFRCDPISEHNRLYWYRQTLGQGPEFLTYFQNEAQLEKSRLLSDRFSAERPKGSFSTLEIQRTEQGDSAMYLCASSFSTNRGNNYGYTFGSGTRLTVV.

This sequence joins TRBV28 and TRBJ2-2; D might be TRBD2 (6 bases). The CDR3 spans 10 residues. Per germline, CDR1 MDHEN and CDR2 SYDVKM. V was cut by 10 bases and J by 9 bases, with 9 bases left in between. The CDR3 is CAIGGRELFF. CDR3 in DNA: TGTGCCATCGGCGGGAGGGAGCTGTTTTTT.

This clonotype has more than one count but fewer than ten. The chain is built from TRBV6-1 and TRBJ2-1, with 7 bases matching TRBD1. The trim removed 7 bases at V and 2 bases at J, leaving 11 bases unmatched. The CDR3 contains 16 residues. Per germline, CDR1 MNHNS and CDR2 SASEGT. In DNA, the CDR3 is TGTGCCAGCACCATTCCGGGACAGTTTCCCTACAATGAGCAGTTCTTC. Its protein product is CASTIPGQFPYNEQFF.

The chain links TRBV6-6 to TRBJ2-3, with TRBD2 identical over 9 bases. The germline V gene encodes CDR1 MNHNY and CDR2 SVGAGI (reference sequence). J lost 0 bases, V lost 0 bases, and 1 base had no gene match. The CDR3 is made up of 16 amino acids. The CDR3 here is CASSYSLAGSTDTQYF. CDR3 bases: TGTGCCAGCAGTTACTCTCTAGCGGGGAGCACAGATACGCAGTATTTT.

The chain combines TRBV3-1 with TRBJ2-5; D is unresolved. Between the trimmed V and J ends, which lost 0 bases and 4 bases, there was a span of 12 bases. CDR1 and CDR2 (germline): LGHDT, YNNKEL (reference sequence). There are 15 residues in the CDR3. The CDR3 DNA is TGTGCCAGCAGCCAAGAAAGGTTACGACGAGAGACCCAGTACTTC. It translates to CASSQERLRRETQYF.

The chain has TRBV6-2 or TRBV6-3 and TRBJ2-1; no reliable D call. The J call is doubtful: the DNA matches TRBJ2-5 better. Germline CDR1 MNHEY, CDR2 SVGEGT. The CDR3 extends over 13 amino acids. In DNA form, the CDR3 reads TGTGCCTCCAACGGATCTCGGCGGGAGACCCAGTACTTC. It codes for CASNGSRRETQYF.

The sample holds many counts of this clonotype. The chain recombines TRBV12-3 or TRBV12-4 with TRBJ2-2; D call uncertain. V shed 2 bases and J shed 6 bases, with 1 base lying between them. CDR3 length: 11 residues. The CDR3, as DNA: TGTGCCAGCAGTTTACCCGGGGAGCTGTTTTTT. This gives the protein CASSLPGELFF.

The J gene is TRBJ2-7, the V gene TRBV11-2, with D perhaps TRBD1 or TRBD2 (5 bases each). This CDR3 is built from 15 residues. The V gene lost 3 bases and the J gene lost 0 bases, with 12 bases spanning the gap. The germline V gene has CDR1 SGHAT and CDR2 FQNNGV. CDR3 loop: CASSLGRKGSYEQYF. The CDR3 DNA is TGTGCCAGCAGCTTGGGACGAAAGGGCTCCTACGAGCAGTACTTC.

This clonotype was counted ten times or more. The genes are TRBV7-6 and TRBJ1-5; no definite D call. The CDR3 is made up of 15 amino acids. Trimming removed 5 bases at V and 1 base at J, with 12 bases between. CDR1 and CDR2 from the germline V gene are SGHVS and FNYEAQ. CDR3 sequence reads: CASSLRTGSNQPQHF. Here the CDR3 DNA reads TGTGCCAGCAGCCTGCGGACCGGGAGCAATCAGCCCCAGCATTTT. Combining the CDR3 with reference TRBV7-6 and TRBJ1-5 gives the whole variable domain GAGVSQSPRYKVTKRGQDVALRCDPISGHVSLYWYRQALGQGPEFLTYFNYEAQQDKSGLPNDRFSAERPEGSISTLTIQRTEQRDSAMYRCASSLRTGSNQPQHFGDGTRLSIL.

The chain recombines TRBV5-1 with TRBJ2-2; 9 bases are shared with TRBD2. With 1 base clipped from V and 4 bases from J, the junction kept 8 bases outside the gene matches. This CDR3 contains 17 residues. The germline CDR1 and CDR2 sequences are SGHRS and YFSETQ. The CDR3 loop is CASSLYPRGGSTGELFF. Here the CDR3 DNA reads TGCGCCAGCAGCTTGTATCCGCGGGGGGGAAGCACCGGGGAGCTGTTTTTT.